This entry lists 22 T cell receptor beta chains sequenced from one sample in a study of blood T cells in healthy people across ages. With a J-beta primer mix and a sample-barcoded 5' primer, a second PCR ran roughly 7 to 11 cycles. TCRdb used MiXCR to reprocess the 5' RACE reads, holding one entry per CDR3 protein. Of about 1.4 million distinct CDR3 sequences in the sample, roughly 59% are singletons; the top ten hold more than 6%. Sequencing was performed on blood. The receptors stem from a man younger than 35 in good health.

The genes are TRBV18 and TRBJ1-5; D remains unclear. CDR1 is KGHSH and CDR2 is LQKENI in the germline V gene. V dropped 3 bases and J dropped 5 bases, with 11 bases sitting between them. The CDR3 is 14 residues long. For the CDR3, the DNA is TGTGCCAGCTCACCGGGAGACGGTTATCAGCCCCAGCATTTT. Translation: CASSPGDGYQPQHF.

In its sample, this clonotype was seen a few times. V and J are TRBV4-1 and TRBJ2-7, with D tentatively TRBD2 (5 bases). This CDR3 region has 14 residues. The germline V and J ends were trimmed by 4 bases and 3 bases, with 13 bases remaining between them. Germline V gene data show CDR1 as MGHRA and CDR2 as YSYEKL. CDR3 protein: CASSPRERFYEQYF. DNA of the CDR3: TGCGCCAGCAGCCCCCGGGAAAGGTTCTACGAGCAGTACTTC.

This clonotype was seen a handful of times. The chain carries TRBV21-1 and TRBJ2-1. TRBV21-1 is a pseudogene. The CDR3 contains 14 residues. The CDR3, as DNA: TGTGCCAGCAGCAGAGGGCTATACGGCAATGAGCAGTTCTTC. Its translation is CASSRGLYGNEQFF.

V and J are TRBV20-1 and TRBJ1-5, with TRBD1 as a possible D gene (5 bases). The CDR3 sequence is 12 residues long. The V end was cut by 6 bases, the J end by 6 bases, with 12 bases between. Looked up from germline, CDR1 is DFQATT and CDR2 is SNEGSKA (reference sequence). CDR3 sequence (DNA): TGCAGTGCGAATCAGGGTCTTCAGCCCCAGCATTTT. Its translation: CSANQGLQPQHF.

This clonotype has more than one count but fewer than ten. The chain uses TRBV29-1 and TRBJ1-4, with unresolved D. Trimming shortened V by 4 bases and J by 0 bases, and 12 bases separated the two germline ends. The CDR3 runs 15 residues. Looked up from germline, CDR1 is SQVTM and CDR2 is ANQGSEA. As DNA, the CDR3 is TGCAGCGTTGGCGGCAGACCCTCAACTAATGAAAAACTGTTTTTT. Encoded protein: CSVGGRPSTNEKLFF.

The chain has TRBV9 and TRBJ2-1, with D uncertain. Trimming pared 3 bases from V and 9 bases from J, leaving 13 bases between. The CDR3 runs to 13 residues. Germline lookup yields CDR1 SGDLS and CDR2 YYNGEE. The CDR3 sequence: CASSGPPFREQFF. The CDR3 DNA sequence: TGTGCCAGCAGCGGGCCCCCGTTCCGTGAGCAGTTCTTC.

J is TRBJ1-4 and V is TRBV2; 8 bases line up with TRBD1. Germline lookup yields CDR1 SNHLY and CDR2 FYNNEI. This CDR3 contains 18 residues. V shed 0 bases, J shed 6 bases, and the junction held 12 bases outside the gene matches. The CDR3 sequence: CASSEALGDRGSHEKLFF. The CDR3 DNA reads TGTGCCAGCAGTGAAGCGCTCGGCGACAGGGGTTCCCATGAAAAACTGTTTTTT. Looking up the rest from reference TRBV2 and TRBJ1-4 gives the full variable domain: EPEVTQTPSHQVTQMGQEVILRCVPISNHLYFYWYRQILGQKVEFLVSFYNNEISEKSEIFDDQFSVERPDGSNFTLKIRSTKLEDSAMYFCASSEALGDRGSHEKLFFGSGTQLSVL.

The CDR3 reads CASSQDPGGRPQHF. As DNA, the CDR3 is TGTGCCAGCAGCCAAGACCCCGGGGGTCGGCCCCAGCATTTT. This chain connects TRBV4-2 to TRBJ1-5; perhaps TRBD1 as D (5 bases). Germline V lookup: CDR1 LGHNA, CDR2 YNFKEQ. This CDR3 has 14 amino acids. V lost 0 bases to trimming and J lost 9 bases, with 12 bases between them.

This clonotype has only a few counts. The chain combines TRBV4-3 with TRBJ2-7; no clear D gene. The germline V and J ends were trimmed by 0 bases and 1 base, with 13 bases remaining between them. CDR1 is LGHNA, CDR2 YSLEER, per germline. The CDR3 totals 16 residues. This CDR3 reads CASSQDLGTESYEQYF. In DNA form, the CDR3 reads TGCGCCAGCAGCCAAGATTTGGGCACAGAGTCCTACGAGCAGTACTTC.

V gene TRBV12-5 combines with J gene TRBJ1-2; D gene uncertain. CDR1 and CDR2 (germline): LGHNT, FRNRAP. This CDR3 comprises 12 residues. CDR3 sequence reads: CGPEPPHHGYTF. DNA for the CDR3: TGTGGACCGGAACCCCCACACCATGGCTACACCTTC.

The rearrangement links TRBV12-3 or TRBV12-4 to TRBJ1-2; no definite D call. V lost 5 bases, J lost 8 bases, and 9 bases lay in between. CDR3 length: 11 residues. In nucleotides, the CDR3 is TGTGCCAGCAGTATTGGTTACGGCTACACCTTC. The encoded protein is CASSIGYGYTF.

This chain uses TRBV28 with TRBJ2-7; D is possibly TRBD2 (6 bases). CDR3 length: 16 amino acids. From germline, CDR1 is MDHEN and CDR2 SYDVKM. V was pared by 6 bases and J by 4 bases, with 22 bases between. CDR3 coding DNA: TGTGCCAGCAGCGTTAGTCCACCGGGGGTTGTTTACGAGCAGTACTTC. Residues: CASSVSPPGVVYEQYF.

Here the CDR3 DNA reads TGTGCCAGCAGCCCTCTCCGGACTAGCGGGACTTACTACGAGCAGTACTTC. It specifies CASSPLRTSGTYYEQYF. This chain uses TRBV7-8 with TRBJ2-5; the match to TRBD2 covers 12 bases. The J call may not be correct, given that the DNA end is closer to TRBJ2-7. Germline CDR1 and CDR2: SGHVS and FQNEAQ. CDR3 length: 17 residues.

The chain is built from TRBV29-1 and TRBJ2-5; D gene ambiguous. The CDR3 spans 13 residues. V was shortened by 1 base and J by 7 bases, with 13 bases between the two germline ends. In germline, CDR1 is SQVTM, CDR2 ANQGSEA. The CDR3 loop is CSVEGVGSGTQYF. The DNA for the CDR3 is TGCAGCGTTGAAGGTGTGGGCAGTGGGACCCAGTACTTC.

The V and J genes are TRBV7-2 and TRBJ2-4; either TRBD1 or TRBD2 may fit D (5 bases each). This CDR3 region has 16 residues. The ends were cut back, 3 bases at V and 6 bases at J, with 18 bases in the middle. Germline V gene data show CDR1 as SGHTA and CDR2 as FQGNSA. The CDR3 loop reads CASSLGILGVGNIQYF. In DNA form, the CDR3 reads TGTGCCAGCAGCTTGGGAATTCTGGGGGTAGGAAACATTCAGTACTTC.

The V and J genes are TRBV7-9 and TRBJ2-3; D unclear. V was trimmed by 7 bases and J by 5 bases, leaving 13 bases between them. Germline CDR1 SEHNR, CDR2 FQNEAQ (reference sequence). The CDR3 runs to 13 residues. CDR3 DNA sequence: TGTGCCAGCAATCCCATCACAGAAGATACGCAGTATTTT. This sequence encodes CASNPITEDTQYF.

This clonotype was seen only once. The V gene is TRBV4-1, the J gene TRBJ1-2; D is unresolved. Trimming shortened V by 1 base and J by 8 bases, and 17 bases separated the two germline ends. In germline, CDR1 is MGHRA, CDR2 YSYEKL. This CDR3 spans 15 amino acids. CDR3 residues: CASSQVRPAGWGYTF. The CDR3 nucleotides read TGCGCCAGCAGCCAAGTTCGGCCTGCGGGTTGGGGCTACACCTTC.

In this sample, this clonotype turned up a few times. The V call is TRBV27, the J call TRBJ2-5; D not resolved. Trimming stripped 6 bases from V and 3 bases from J, with 14 bases between. The CDR3 sequence is 14 residues long. The V gene's germline CDR1 is MNHEY and CDR2 SMNVEV (reference sequence). CDR3 loop: CASSLIGREETQYF. CDR3 sequence (DNA): TGTGCCAGCAGCCTAATCGGCCGCGAAGAGACCCAGTACTTC.

With regard to this clonotype: One end of the junction does not line up with germline, which may come from a read error. The chain combines TRBV27 with TRBJ2-1; possibly TRBD2 for D (5 bases). Germline CDR1 and CDR2: MNHEY and SMNVEV (reference sequence). This CDR3 is built from 13 residues. CDR3 in amino acids: CVSSPPGNNEQFF. As DNA, the CDR3 is TGTGTCAGCAGTCCCCCGGGAAACAATGAGCAGTTCTTC.

The sample holds one count of this clonotype. This rearrangement joins TRBV18 to TRBJ2-7; possibly TRBD1 for D (6 bases). The CDR3 is 13 residues long. Germline V gene lookup returns CDR1 KGHSH and CDR2 LQKENI. V shed 3 bases and J shed 6 bases, with 12 bases lying between them. CDR3 sequence reads: CASSPQGQGEQYF. CDR3 sequence (DNA): TGTGCCAGCTCACCGCAGGGGCAAGGCGAGCAGTACTTC. Together with reference TRBV18 and TRBJ2-7, the CDR3 gives the full variable domain: NAGVMQNPRHLVRRRGQEARLRCSPMKGHSHVYWYRQLPEEGLKFMVYLQKENIIDESGMPKERFSAEFPKEGPSILRIQQVVRGDSAAYFCASSPQGQGEQYFGPGTRLTVT.

CDR3 coding DNA: TGTGCCAGCAGCCAAGTTCAGAAAGGCAATTCACCCCTCCACTTT. Its protein is CASSQVQKGNSPLHF. The V call is TRBV3-1, the J call TRBJ1-6; D not certain. Between the trimmed V and J ends, which lost 1 base and 7 bases, there was a span of 11 bases. The CDR3 has 15 residues. Germline-derived CDR1 and CDR2 are LGHDT and YNNKEL (reference sequence).

The DNA of the CDR3 is TGCAGTGCTAGCATTGCGGGGGGGACAGAGACCCAGTACTTC. It encodes CSASIAGGTETQYF. The V gene is TRBV20-1, the J gene TRBJ2-7; TRBD2 matches 9 bases. The J call may be faulty, since TRBJ2-5 better matches the DNA end. Germline CDR1 and CDR2: DFQATT and SNEGSKA (reference sequence). CDR3 size: 14 residues.